This passage covers 31 T cell receptor beta chains from one sample sequenced in a study of identifying expanded T cells in peripheral blood. Some clones are missing from TCRdb's copy, which holds only in-frame ones; the method was immunoSEQ multiplex PCR. Here the sample spans about 100,000 clones, roughly 88% being singletons. The sequencing input was blood. The receptor set was obtained from a person aged 18 to 75 in good health.

The rearrangement uses TRBV5-1 and TRBJ2-1; possible D gene TRBD2, 5 bases. The germline V gene encodes CDR1 SGHRS and CDR2 YFSETQ. The V end was cut by 4 bases, the J end by 0 bases, with 11 bases between. The CDR3 contains 15 residues. CDR3 sequence (DNA): TGCGCCAGCAGCACTAGTGGCAGCTCCTACAATGAGCAGTTCTTC. This sequence encodes CASSTSGSSYNEQFF.

This chain uses TRBV28 with TRBJ2-1, with TRBD2 identical over 9 bases. The CDR3 runs 15 residues. V lost 7 bases and J lost 9; bases outside the gene matches: 13. Germline V gene data show CDR1 as MDHEN and CDR2 as SYDVKM. The DNA of the CDR3 is TGTGCCAGCACCCTTAGCGGGAGACCCTTCAGTGAGCAGTTCTTC. Protein: CASTLSGRPFSEQFF. Using reference TRBV28 and TRBJ2-1 for the parts outside the CDR3, the full variable domain is DVKVTQSSRYLVKRTGEKVFLECVQDMDHENMFWYRQDPGLGLRLIYFSYDVKMKEKGDIPEGYSVSREKKERFSLILESASTNQTSMYLCASTLSGRPFSEQFFGPGTRLTVL.

CDR3 region: CASSFTGGSNQPQHF. DNA for the CDR3: TGCGCCAGCAGCTTTACGGGGGGGAGCAATCAGCCCCAGCATTTT. The V call is TRBV5-1, the J call TRBJ1-5; a weak D match, TRBD1 (5 bases). There are 15 residues in the CDR3. V lost 2 bases to trimming and J lost 1 base, with 10 bases between them. From germline, CDR1 is SGHRS and CDR2 YFSETQ.

The chain is built from TRBV27 and TRBJ1-2, with 10 bases fitting TRBD1. The V and J ends lost 4 bases and 4 bases, in that order; junction bases with no gene match: 9. The CDR3 has 16 amino acids. Germline V lookup: CDR1 MNHEY, CDR2 SMNVEV (reference sequence). As DNA, the CDR3 is TGTGCCAGCAGTTCCACGCCGGGACAGGGGTTCTATGGCTACACCTTC. Its translation is CASSSTPGQGFYGYTF.

The chain couples TRBV6-1 to TRBJ2-6; perhaps TRBD2 as D (5 bases). V dropped 1 base and J dropped 4 bases, with 11 bases sitting between them. The length of the CDR3 is 16 residues. Germline V gene lookup returns CDR1 MNHNS and CDR2 SASEGT. The chain's CDR3 is CASSEERGRGANVLTF. DNA of the CDR3: TGTGCCAGCAGTGAAGAACGTGGGAGAGGGGCCAACGTCCTGACTTTC.

The chain uses TRBV6-5 and TRBJ2-7; 9 bases align to TRBD2. The length of the CDR3 is 15 residues. V lost 4 bases and J lost 2; bases outside the gene matches: 6. The V gene's germline CDR1 is MNHEY and CDR2 SVGAGI. As DNA, the CDR3 is TGTGCCAGCAGTTGGGGGCTAGCGGGAACCTACGAGCAGTACTTC. It translates to CASSWGLAGTYEQYF.

The V and J genes are TRBV7-9 and TRBJ1-6; the match to TRBD1 covers 7 bases. Germline V gene lookup returns CDR1 SEHNR and CDR2 FQNEAQ (reference sequence). The CDR3 spans 15 residues. Trimming took 5 bases from V and 7 from J; bases not matched to a gene: 8. The CDR3 DNA is TGTGCCAGCAGCCCAGGGGGAGGGTTCAATTCACCCCTCCACTTT. Encoded protein: CASSPGGGFNSPLHF.

J is TRBJ2-3 and V is TRBV10-1; D is unresolved. Germline CDR1 is WNHNN and CDR2 is SYGVQD (reference sequence). The CDR3 runs 14 residues. Trimming left V 4 bases short and J 5 bases short, with 13 bases between. The chain's CDR3 is CASSGSPVGDTQYF. The CDR3, as DNA: TGCGCCAGCAGTGGATCTCCAGTCGGAGATACGCAGTATTTT.

The chain is built from TRBV7-2 and TRBJ2-1, with 9 nucleotides matching TRBD2. Germline CDR1 reads SGHTA; CDR2 reads FQGNSA. Trimming cost V 8 bases and J 2 bases; bases outside gene matches: 4. This CDR3 has 14 residues. The DNA of the CDR3 is TGTGCCAGCCTACGACTAGCGGCCTACAATGAGCAGTTCTTC. This gives the protein CASLRLAAYNEQFF.

The chain carries TRBV7-6 and TRBJ1-4; D might be TRBD1 (5 bases). CDR3 length: 13 amino acids. V lost 5 bases and J lost 6, with 10 bases in between. CDR1 is SGHVS, CDR2 FNYEAQ, per germline. The CDR3 DNA follows: TGTGCCAGCAGCCTGGGGCCGGATGAAAAACTGTTTTTT. Translation gives CASSLGPDEKLFF.

The V and J genes are TRBV7-9 and TRBJ1-4; 7 nucleotides match TRBD1. The ends lost 6 bases at V and 8 bases at J; junction bases unmatched: 9. Per germline, CDR1 SEHNR and CDR2 FQNEAQ (reference sequence). The CDR3 loop spans 14 amino acids. The CDR3 loop reads CASRLQGSEEKLFF. CDR3 sequence (DNA): TGTGCCAGCAGGTTACAGGGGTCAGAAGAAAAACTGTTTTTT.

V is TRBV5-1 and J is TRBJ2-2; D uncertain. Germline V gives CDR1 SGHRS, CDR2 YFSETQ. V lost 4 bases, J lost 7 bases, and 14 bases lay in between. CDR3 length equals 14 residues. The CDR3 DNA reads TGCGCCAGCAGCCCTGAGAATAGCTTCGGGGAGCTGTTTTTT. Its protein is CASSPENSFGELFF.

The chain links TRBV9 to TRBJ1-1; D perhaps matches TRBD1 (5 bases). CDR3 length: 14 amino acids. The V and J ends lost 4 bases and 1 base respectively, with 11 bases between them. CDR1 is SGDLS and CDR2 is YYNGEE in the germline V gene. CDR3 amino acids: CASSSRQGNTEAFF. The CDR3 bases are TGTGCCAGCAGCTCCCGGCAGGGGAACACTGAAGCTTTCTTT.

This chain links TRBV18 with TRBJ1-1, with D tentatively TRBD1 (6 bases). The V and J ends lost 2 bases and 3 bases respectively, with 16 bases between them. The CDR3 spans 16 residues. Germline assignment: CDR1 KGHSH and CDR2 LQKENI. CDR3 in DNA: TGTGCCAGCTCACCAACCGGTAGCAGGGGCTACACTGAAGCTTTCTTT. As protein: CASSPTGSRGYTEAFF.

This clone was found once. The rearrangement uses TRBV5-4 and TRBJ2-3; 7 bases match TRBD2. The length of the CDR3 is 17 residues. V gave up 3 bases and J gave up 5 bases; unmatched junction bases: 15. Germline V gives CDR1 SGHNT, CDR2 YYREEE (reference sequence). CDR3 in amino acids: CASSWPVGGGPVDTQYF. CDR3 in DNA: TGTGCCAGCAGCTGGCCGGTTGGGGGAGGGCCTGTAGATACGCAGTATTTT.

The chain has TRBV13 and TRBJ1-3, with TRBD1 as a possible D gene (6 bases). The CDR3 is 15 residues long. Germline CDR1 is PRHDT and CDR2 is FYEKMQ (reference sequence). V was shortened by 5 bases and J by 0 bases, with 11 bases between the two germline ends. CDR3 amino acids: CASSGQLFSGNTIYF. The CDR3 DNA reads TGTGCCAGCAGCGGACAGTTATTCTCTGGAAACACCATATATTTT.

The chain joins TRBV30 to TRBJ1-2; 7 bases align to TRBD1. CDR3 length equals 11 residues. Germline loops: CDR1 GTSNPN, CDR2 SVGIG (reference sequence). Trimming cost V 5 bases and J 8 bases; bases outside gene matches: 5. The CDR3 coding sequence is TGTGCCTGGGGGCAGGGACAGGGCTACACCTTC. Protein: CAWGQGQGYTF.

This clone turned up a few times. CDR3 nucleotide sequence: TGTGCCAGCAGCACGACAGGGGCTGGGGCCAACGTCCTGACTTTC. It codes for CASSTTGAGANVLTF. The chain links TRBV5-5 to TRBJ2-6, with 8 bases matching TRBD1. This CDR3 spans 15 amino acids. The V and J ends lost 4 bases and 2 bases, in that order; junction bases with no gene match: 2. Germline assignment: CDR1 SGHKS and CDR2 YYEKEE (reference sequence). Full variable domain (outside the CDR3, taken from reference TRBV5-5 and TRBJ2-6): DAGVTQSPTHLIKTRGQQVTLRCSPISGHKSVSWYQQVLGQGPQFIFQYYEKEERGRGNFPDRFSARQFPNYSSELNVNALLLGDSALYLCASSTTGAGANVLTFGAGSRLTVL.

This chain links TRBV10-3 with TRBJ2-2; D gene unclear. CDR3 length equals 14 residues. The germline gives CDR1 ENHRY, CDR2 SYGVKD. Trimming removed 0 bases at V and 6 bases at J, with 8 bases between. CDR3 DNA sequence: TGTGCCATCAGTGAGTCAAATCGGGCCGGGGAGCTGTTTTTT. The encoded protein is CAISESNRAGELFF.

The rearrangement links TRBV28 to TRBJ1-5; a possible D gene is TRBD1 (6 bases). Trimming removed 8 bases from V and 4 bases from J, with 18 bases in between. CDR3 length: 15 amino acids. CDR1 is MDHEN, CDR2 SYDVKM, per germline. DNA of the CDR3: TGTGCCAGCTGGGGGCGGGGGGACCTTAATCAGCCCCAGCATTTT. Translation: CASWGRGDLNQPQHF.

V and J are TRBV27 and TRBJ2-7, with 7 bases fitting TRBD2. The CDR3 has 15 amino acids. Germline values: CDR1 MNHEY, CDR2 SMNVEV (reference sequence). CDR3 nucleotides: TGTGCGCTTTGGAGCCCGCGGGAGCGATCCTACGAGCAGTACTTC. Translated: CALWSPRERSYEQYF.

V gene TRBV19 combines with J gene TRBJ1-3, with 7 bases that match TRBD1. The CDR3 is made up of 15 amino acids. The V and J ends lost 3 bases and 0 bases, in that order; junction bases with no gene match: 2. Germline V gene data show CDR1 as LNHDA and CDR2 as SQIVND (reference sequence). In DNA form, the CDR3 reads TGTGCCAGTAGTATCGGGACAGCCTCTGGAAACACCATATATTTT. This encodes CASSIGTASGNTIYF.

The J gene is TRBJ2-1, the V gene TRBV27; D is perhaps TRBD2 (6 bases). Germline V gene data show CDR1 as MNHEY and CDR2 as SMNVEV (reference sequence). This CDR3 contains 14 residues. V was shortened by 6 bases and J by 4 bases, with 13 bases between the two germline ends. CDR3 bases: TGTGCCAGCAGAGGGCTAGCGAGTTACAATGAGCAGTTCTTC. Residues: CASRGLASYNEQFF.

As regards this clone: An end of the junction does not agree with germline; a read error may underlie this. CDR3 protein: CASRLLNQETQYF. CDR3 coding DNA: TGTGCAAGCAGGTTGCTGAACCAAGAGACCCAGTACTTC. The V call is TRBV7-9, the J call TRBJ2-5; no clear D gene. Germline CDR1 is SEHNR and CDR2 is FQNEAQ (reference sequence). The CDR3 sequence is 13 residues long.

Comment on this clone: Other DNA sequences in this specimen translate into the identical CDR3. The chain joins TRBV5-1 to TRBJ2-5; D remains unclear. V lost 4 bases and J lost 0, with 4 bases in between. CDR3 length: 12 amino acids. CDR1 is SGHRS and CDR2 is YFSETQ in the germline V gene. CDR3 bases: TGCGCCAGCAGCCTGTACCAAGAGACCCAGTACTTC. Translating gives CASSLYQETQYF. Combining the CDR3 with reference TRBV5-1 and TRBJ2-5 gives the whole variable domain KAGVTQTPRYLIKTRGQQVTLSCSPISGHRSVSWYQQTPGQGLQFLFEYFSETQRNKGNFPGRFSGRQFSNSRSEMNVSTLELGDSALYLCASSLYQETQYFGPGTRLLVL.

J is TRBJ2-1 and V is TRBV18, with a weak D call TRBD2 (6 bases). The CDR3 totals 15 residues. The ends were cut back, 6 bases at V and 3 bases at J, with 15 bases in the middle. In germline, CDR1 is KGHSH, CDR2 LQKENI. The CDR3: CASSLLRGSYNEQFF. CDR3 coding DNA: TGTGCCAGCTCTCTTCTACGGGGGAGCTACAATGAGCAGTTCTTC.

The sample holds a few counts of this clone. The V call is TRBV30, the J call TRBJ1-1; D ambiguous. CDR1 is GTSNPN and CDR2 is SVGIG in the germline V gene (reference sequence). The length of the CDR3 is 13 residues. V lost 2 bases and J 0 bases, leaving 7 bases between the germline ends. The CDR3 DNA sequence: TGTGCCTGGAGTCTGTCCCTGAACACTGAAGCTTTCTTT. This encodes CAWSLSLNTEAFF.

This clone was seen once. The chain is built from TRBV27 and TRBJ1-2; D gene ambiguous. The CDR3 extends over 14 amino acids. The germline V gene encodes CDR1 MNHEY and CDR2 SMNVEV (reference sequence). V lost 3 bases and J lost 8, with 16 bases in between. DNA of the CDR3: TGTGCCAGCAGTTTCAGGTACCGGGGTCGAGGCTACACCTTC. It specifies CASSFRYRGRGYTF.

The CDR3 sequence is CASSLVSWDEQYF. Written as DNA, the CDR3 is TGCGCCAGCAGCTTGGTGTCATGGGACGAGCAGTACTTC. The chain combines TRBV5-1 with TRBJ2-7; D ambiguous. The V end was cut by 0 bases, the J end by 5 bases, with 9 bases between. The CDR3 is 13 residues long. Germline V gene lookup returns CDR1 SGHRS and CDR2 YFSETQ.

This chain uses TRBV28 with TRBJ1-4; D is unclear. Germline CDR1 MDHEN, CDR2 SYDVKM. Trimming removed 5 bases at V and 3 bases at J, with 10 bases between. This CDR3 is built from 14 residues. The CDR3 loop is CASSLLNANEKLFF. CDR3 bases: TGTGCCAGCAGTCTCTTAAATGCTAATGAAAAACTGTTTTTT. The full variable domain, in which reference TRBV28 and TRBJ1-4 provide the parts outside the CDR3, is DVKVTQSSRYLVKRTGEKVFLECVQDMDHENMFWYRQDPGLGLRLIYFSYDVKMKEKGDIPEGYSVSREKKERFSLILESASTNQTSMYLCASSLLNANEKLFFGSGTQLSVL.

V and J are TRBV5-6 and TRBJ2-2, with 11 bases identical to TRBD2. Germline assignment: CDR1 SGHDT and CDR2 YYEEEE. The length of the CDR3 is 17 residues. V shed 3 bases, J shed 1 base, and the junction held 5 bases outside the gene matches. The DNA for the CDR3 is TGTGCCAGCAGCTCGGGGACTAGCGGACTGAACACCGGGGAGCTGTTTTTT. Its translation: CASSSGTSGLNTGELFF.